This TCR beta chain was captured by sequencing in a study of blood T cell repertoires in COVID-19 (dated by TCRdb to the early 2020s). Background for the entire study: Samples from collaborators originated in the United States, Italy and Spain and spanned both the acute and convalescent phases of COVID-19. The samples were drawn from two sources: the first 160 participants of the ongoing ImmuneRACE study, and 1,254 subjects contributed by 6 global collaborators. Sample metadata almost always included a de-identified subject ID, COVID-19 status, age in years and sex. The repertoires were released in a freely available public database intended as a resource for research on the immune response to SARS-CoV-2. Where HLA class I and class II types were available, the types were taken from metadata supplied by the sample provider, not from assay-based typing. Subjects who had been exposed to COVID-19, were actively infected with it, or had recovered from it provided the deeply sampled blood TCRbeta repertoires that made up the dataset. The prospective study material was composed of cDNA or gDNA derived from T cells, B-cell-depleted T cells, or PBMCs. General study outcomes and caveats: How much clinical and demographic metadata was included differed by source and by participant, and the metadata was provided uncurated.

TCRbeta CDR3 regions were amplified from genomic DNA by means of the immunoSEQ Assay, a bias-controlled multiplex PCR. In the authors' own workflow: The number of nucleated cells in each sample was estimated by amplification of reference gene primers within the assay. To quantify the absolute abundance of each unique TCRbeta CDR3 rearrangement, sequence reads were collapsed and filtered. For each sample, productive Simpson clonality was calculated by taking the square root of Simpson's diversity index across productive rearrangements. Sourced from immuneACCESS, this table was stored by TCRdb with only in-frame sequences that have V and J called. A share of the clones is absent; for the studies checked, an unresolved V gene accounts for under half, and the remainder has no known explanation. V, J and clone size were drawn from that table, and D and trimming were deduced from the DNA. The sample records 200,000 to 250,000 clones, 86% of which are singletons. The leading ten clones occupy around 6.5% of the sample.

The CDR3 numbers 12 residues from cysteine through phenylalanine. CDR3 DNA only is kept here, 36 bases in frame from base 1. V drops 3 bases and J drops 11 bases, leaving 13 bases in between. On this clone: No antigen is known for it. No much larger clone exists at a distance of one base, and base qualities are not known.

Whole blood was collected in K2EDTA tubes by collaborating institutions according to the institutions' own protocols. For TCRbeta analysis, collaborators shipped samples as frozen whole blood, isolated PBMCs, or DNA extracted from either of those sample types. The sequenced sample was peripheral blood. The clonotype was recovered from a man between 60 and 75 years old with acute or convalescent COVID-19. The chain was built from TRBV12-3 or TRBV12-4 and TRBJ1-1; no D gene call is confident. CDR3 protein: CASSFSRPGAFF. The nucleotide sequence reads as follows: TGTGCCAGCAGTTTCTCCCGCCCGGGGGCTTTCTTT.